This T cell receptor beta chain was identified in a study of OX40 agonist ivuxolimab in advanced cancers. Study-wide context: The drug used for patients, ivuxolimab, was an agonistic anti-OX40 (CD134) antibody. Those treated in dose escalation had hepatocellular carcinoma, melanoma, renal cell cancer or head and neck cancer. Partial responses occurred in three patients (one hepatocellular carcinoma, two cutaneous melanoma).

Sequencing was performed with immunoSEQ multiplex PCR; in TCRdb, only in-frame clones are kept and a portion is missing. Of about 71,000 clones in the sample, roughly 81% were seen once. Looked up from germline, CDR1 is KGHSH and CDR2 is LQKENI. V was clipped by 1 base and J by 0 bases, with 5 bases between them. This CDR3 comprises 14 residues. The specimen comprised CD4+ or CD8+ T cells sorted from blood, sampled in a trial of the OX40 agonist ivuxolimab. The sequence was collected from an adult with an advanced solid tumor such as melanoma, head and neck, liver or kidney cancer. The chain employs TRBV18 and TRBJ2-3, with D unresolved. The DNA of the CDR3 is TGTGCCAGCTCACCACAGGGTAGCACAGATACGCAGTATTTT. Its protein is CASSPQGSTDTQYF.